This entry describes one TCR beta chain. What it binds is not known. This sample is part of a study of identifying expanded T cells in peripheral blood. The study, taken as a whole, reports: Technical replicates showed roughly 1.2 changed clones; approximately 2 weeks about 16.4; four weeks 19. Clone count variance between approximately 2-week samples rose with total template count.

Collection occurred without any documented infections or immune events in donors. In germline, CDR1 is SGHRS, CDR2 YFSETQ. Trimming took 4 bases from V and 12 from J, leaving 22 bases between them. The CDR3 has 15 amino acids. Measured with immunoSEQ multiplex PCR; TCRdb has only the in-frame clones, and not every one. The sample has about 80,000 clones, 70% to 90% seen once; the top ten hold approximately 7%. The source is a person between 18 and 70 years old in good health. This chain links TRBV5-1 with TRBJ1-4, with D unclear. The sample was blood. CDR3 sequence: CASSHGGALIDELFF. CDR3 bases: TGCGCCAGCAGCCACGGAGGCGCCCTAATTGATGAACTGTTTTTT.